The rows below give T cell receptor beta chains drawn from one sample of a study of identical twins. Via MiXCR, TCRdb re-called the 5' RACE reads, giving one row per CDR3 protein. The sample lists 1.5 million to 2 million distinct CDR3 sequences, about 30% occurring once. Sequenced input: cord blood. These receptors came from a newborn girl in good health. Both conserved end residues are part of each CDR3. The D gene is left open where the match is weak.

J gene: TRBJ2-3
D gene: -
V gene: TRBV25-1
CDR3 protein: CASSEFLGPSGVTDTQYF

J gene: TRBJ2-5
D gene: TRBD1
V gene: TRBV11-2
CDR3 protein: CASSLTGEIGTQYF

J gene: TRBJ1-6
D gene: TRBD1
V gene: TRBV29-1
CDR3 protein: CSARTGHGEGSPLHF

J gene: TRBJ2-3
D gene: -
V gene: TRBV14
CDR3 protein: CASSLNMGDTQYF

J gene: TRBJ1-6
D gene: -
V gene: TRBV25-1
CDR3 protein: CASSGSGGDSPLHF

J gene: TRBJ1-6
D gene: -
V gene: TRBV11-2
CDR3 protein: CASSSAGLRSKNYNSPLHF

J gene: TRBJ1-2
D gene: TRBD1
V gene: TRBV7-2
CDR3 protein: CASSLRDRTNYGYTF

J gene: TRBJ1-2
D gene: TRBD1
V gene: TRBV25-1
CDR3 protein: CASSDTGGWEGYTF

J gene: TRBJ1-6
D gene: -
V gene: TRBV20-1
CDR3 protein: CSARLSGNSPLHF

J gene: TRBJ1-2
D gene: -
V gene: TRBV20-1
CDR3 protein: CTPSGSANYGYTF

J gene: TRBJ2-3
D gene: -
V gene: TRBV19
CDR3 protein: CASSTGDIDTQYF

J gene: TRBJ2-1
D gene: TRBD2
V gene: TRBV27
CDR3 protein: CASRPLAGPSYNEQFF

J gene: TRBJ1-1
D gene: -
V gene: TRBV11-2
CDR3 protein: CASSPGDHDTEVFF

J gene: TRBJ1-4
D gene: TRBD1
V gene: TRBV10-3
CDR3 protein: CAISTGTGEGKLFF

J gene: TRBJ2-3
D gene: -
V gene: TRBV29-1
CDR3 protein: CITIPARGGDTQYF

J gene: TRBJ2-7
D gene: TRBD2
V gene: TRBV20-1
CDR3 protein: CSARPSGEYEQYF

J gene: -
D gene: TRBD1
V gene: TRBV12-3/TRBV12-4
CDR3 protein: CASSFQTGVADEQYF

J gene: TRBJ2-3
D gene: TRBD2
V gene: TRBV7-9
CDR3 protein: CASSWEGLTDTQYF

J gene: TRBJ2-1
D gene: TRBD2
V gene: TRBV15
CDR3 protein: CATSSGRASYNEQFF

J gene: TRBJ1-1
D gene: -
V gene: TRBV11-2
CDR3 protein: CASSLITGERWAEAFF

J gene: TRBJ1-1
D gene: -
V gene: TRBV12-3/TRBV12-4
CDR3 protein: CASSFGGQNTEAFF

J gene: TRBJ1-1
D gene: -
V gene: TRBV6-5
CDR3 protein: CASSYVGGMNTEAFF

J gene: TRBJ1-2
D gene: -
V gene: TRBV20-1
CDR3 protein: CSAPPGGPRYGYTF

J gene: TRBJ2-7
D gene: TRBD1
V gene: TRBV20-1
CDR3 protein: CSARGAGGLPSYEQYF

J gene: TRBJ1-1
D gene: -
V gene: TRBV6-1
CDR3 protein: CASSGPLGTEAFF

J gene: TRBJ2-5
D gene: -
V gene: TRBV2
CDR3 protein: CASSERAPKTLQETQYF

J gene: TRBJ1-5
D gene: TRBD1
V gene: TRBV27
CDR3 protein: CASTSGGRQPQHF

J gene: TRBJ1-4
D gene: -
V gene: TRBV7-9
CDR3 protein: CASREEGNEKLFF

J gene: TRBJ2-3
D gene: TRBD2
V gene: TRBV2
CDR3 protein: CASSSPGLAWGPHTQYF